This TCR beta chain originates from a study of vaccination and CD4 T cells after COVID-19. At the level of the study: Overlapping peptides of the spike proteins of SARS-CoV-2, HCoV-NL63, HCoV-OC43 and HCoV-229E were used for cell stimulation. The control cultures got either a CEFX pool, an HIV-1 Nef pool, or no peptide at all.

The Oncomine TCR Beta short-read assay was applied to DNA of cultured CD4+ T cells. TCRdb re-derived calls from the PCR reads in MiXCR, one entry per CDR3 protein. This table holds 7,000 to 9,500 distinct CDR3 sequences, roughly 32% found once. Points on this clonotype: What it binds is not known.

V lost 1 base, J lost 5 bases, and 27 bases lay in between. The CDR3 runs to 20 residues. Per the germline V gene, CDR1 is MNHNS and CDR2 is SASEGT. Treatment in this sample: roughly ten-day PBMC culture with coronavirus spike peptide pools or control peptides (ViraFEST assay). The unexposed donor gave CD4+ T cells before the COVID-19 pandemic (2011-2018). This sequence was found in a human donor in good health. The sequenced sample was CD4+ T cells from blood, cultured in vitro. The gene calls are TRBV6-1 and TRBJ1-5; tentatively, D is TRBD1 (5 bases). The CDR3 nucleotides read TGTGCCAGCAGTGAAGTGACCTTTCCGCTTCGCCTCAGGGCTTATCAGCCCCAGCATTTT. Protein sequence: CASSEVTFPLRLRAYQPQHF.